These 19 T cell receptor beta chains originate from one sample sequenced in a study of CD8 T cells in ankylosing spondylitis. The antigens of these receptors remain unknown. Study-wide points: A TCR beta motif made of eight highly homologous variants seemed typical of ankylosing spondylitis blood.

TCRdb reprocessed the 5' RACE reads via MiXCR and lists one record per CDR3 protein. The profile shows around 490,000 distinct CDR3 sequences, roughly 5.2% of them singletons. The sample taken for sequencing was blood, either unsorted or a sorted T cell fraction (not recorded which). The receptors stem from a male donor with ankylosing spondylitis.

This clonotype was observed at least ten times. CDR3 amino acids: CASSVGVSSYEQYF. Here the CDR3 DNA reads TGCGCCAGCAGTGTCGGGGTGAGCTCCTACGAGCAGTACTTC. The chain joins TRBV10-2 to TRBJ2-7; tentatively, D is TRBD2 (5 bases). The germline V gene has CDR1 WSHSY and CDR2 SAAADI. V gave up 4 bases and J gave up 0 bases, with 10 bases separating them. The CDR3 consists of 14 residues.

Ten or more counts support this clonotype. This sequence joins TRBV6-1 and TRBJ1-6; TRBD1 agrees at 7 bases. The ends lost 6 bases at V and 3 bases at J; junction bases unmatched: 5. Germline loops: CDR1 MNHNS, CDR2 SASEGT. There are 15 residues in the CDR3. As DNA, the CDR3 is TGTGCCAGCAGACCCCCAGGGGGCTATAATTCACCCCTCCACTTT. This encodes CASRPPGGYNSPLHF.

The rearrangement links TRBV4-2 to TRBJ1-1; D remains ambiguous. V was trimmed by 0 bases and J by 3 bases, leaving 14 bases between them. The CDR3 spans 16 residues. Germline loops: CDR1 LGHNA, CDR2 YNFKEQ. The DNA of the CDR3 is TGTGCCAGCAGCCAAGATTATCGGCAGTCTTACACTGAAGCTTTCTTT. Encoded protein: CASSQDYRQSYTEAFF.

This clonotype has more than one count but fewer than ten. The rearrangement uses TRBV7-9 and TRBJ2-7, with D uncertain. The CDR3 runs to 15 residues. Germline CDR1 reads SEHNR; CDR2 reads FQNEAQ (reference sequence). Deletions cut 5 bases from V and 0 bases from J, with 14 bases between. CDR3 sequence: CASSPSLGSSYEQYF. CDR3 bases: TGTGCCAGCAGCCCCTCCCTTGGTAGCTCCTACGAGCAGTACTTC.

This clonotype was detected ten times or more. The chain couples TRBV6-5 to TRBJ1-4; 8 bases match TRBD1. This CDR3 region has 14 residues. The V segment lost 0 bases and the J segment 13 bases; nucleotides outside the gene matches: 7. Germline CDR1 is MNHEY and CDR2 is SVGAGI. The CDR3 loop reads CASSYSHGQGGLFF. In DNA form, the CDR3 reads TGTGCCAGCAGTTACTCTCACGGACAGGGAGGACTGTTTTTT.

This clonotype appeared many times. The V and J genes are TRBV5-1 and TRBJ2-7; D unclear. Germline CDR1 and CDR2: SGHRS and YFSETQ. Trimming took off 2 bases at V and 6 bases at J, with 15 bases between the two ends. The length of the CDR3 is 14 residues. CDR3 coding DNA: TGCGCCAGCAGCTTTGAATCTGGGTTAGGCGAGCAGTACTTC. Translating it yields CASSFESGLGEQYF. Full variable domain (outside the CDR3, taken from reference TRBV5-1 and TRBJ2-7): KAGVTQTPRYLIKTRGQQVTLSCSPISGHRSVSWYQQTPGQGLQFLFEYFSETQRNKGNFPGRFSGRQFSNSRSEMNVSTLELGDSALYLCASSFESGLGEQYFGPGTRLTVT.

This clonotype has a handful of counts. This sequence joins TRBV4-2 and TRBJ2-7; possible D gene TRBD2, 6 bases. Trimming shortened V by 4 bases and J by 2 bases, and 12 bases separated the two germline ends. The CDR3 runs to 14 residues. Germline-derived CDR1 and CDR2 are LGHNA and YNFKEQ. The CDR3 protein is CASSLSGTPYEQYF. Written as DNA, the CDR3 is TGTGCCAGCAGCCTGTCCGGGACTCCCTACGAGCAGTACTTC.

V gene TRBV19 combines with J gene TRBJ2-3; D might be TRBD1 (5 bases). With 3 bases removed from V and 2 bases from J, the gap between germline ends came to 9 bases. CDR3 length equals 14 residues. CDR1 LNHDA and CDR2 SQIVND come from the germline V gene (reference sequence). Here the CDR3 DNA reads TGTGCCAGTAGTATGAGGACATCCACAGATACGCAGTATTTT. Translated: CASSMRTSTDTQYF. Complete variable domain (other parts from reference TRBV19 and TRBJ2-3): DGGITQSPKYLFRKEGQNVTLSCEQNLNHDAMYWYRQDPGQGLRLIYYSQIVNDFQKGDIAEGYSVSREKKESFPLTVTSAQKNPTAFYLCASSMRTSTDTQYFGPGTRLTVL.

This clonotype was recorded many times. This chain links TRBV4-3 with TRBJ2-7; 7 nucleotides line up with TRBD1. V lost 1 base and J lost 2; bases outside the gene matches: 20. The V gene's germline CDR1 is LGHNA and CDR2 YSLEER. This CDR3 has 20 amino acids. CDR3 sequence: CASSQVVIGSRGQAPYEQYF. The CDR3 region has the DNA TGCGCCAGCAGCCAAGTAGTGATTGGTAGTCGTGGACAGGCCCCCTACGAGCAGTACTTC.

This clonotype was detected many times. The chain couples TRBV27 to TRBJ2-7; tentatively, D is TRBD1 (6 bases). Trimming removed 7 bases at V and 2 bases at J, with 15 bases between. Germline V gene lookup returns CDR1 MNHEY and CDR2 SMNVEV (reference sequence). This CDR3 has 14 residues. CDR3 amino acids: CASMTLEGAYEQYF. CDR3 coding DNA: TGTGCCAGCATGACCCTAGAGGGGGCCTACGAGCAGTACTTC.

The rearrangement links TRBV9 to TRBJ2-7; D not resolved. This CDR3 spans 14 amino acids. Trimming stripped 0 bases from V and 6 bases from J, with 13 bases between. The germline CDR1 and CDR2 sequences are SGDLS and YYNGEE. CDR3 amino acids: CASSVAPSYGEQYF. In DNA form, the CDR3 reads TGTGCCAGCAGCGTAGCCCCCTCCTACGGCGAGCAGTACTTC.

This clonotype was seen repeatedly, ten times or more. The chain combines TRBV6-2 or TRBV6-3 with TRBJ1-5; 9 positions match TRBD1. CDR1 is MNHEY, CDR2 SVGEGT, per germline. The CDR3 has 15 amino acids. V dropped 5 bases and J dropped 2; count of bases not matched to a gene: 4. The CDR3 spells CASSPGQGRNQPQHF. DNA of the CDR3: TGTGCCAGCAGTCCGGGACAGGGACGCAATCAGCCCCAGCATTTT.

V usage is TRBV20-1 and J usage is TRBJ2-3; TRBD2 matches at 8 bases. The germline V gene encodes CDR1 DFQATT and CDR2 SNEGSKA (reference sequence). Trimming at V came to 0 bases and at J to 2 bases, leaving 4 bases not matched to a gene. The CDR3 sequence is 15 residues long. The CDR3, as DNA: TGCAGTGCTAGAGATCCGGGAGGGGCCACAGATACGCAGTATTTT. Translation: CSARDPGGATDTQYF.

This clonotype was detected many times. The chain links TRBV7-9 to TRBJ1-4; D unresolved. Between the trimmed V and J ends, which lost 1 base and 4 bases, there was a span of 7 bases. Germline V CDR1 and CDR2: SEHNR, FQNEAQ (reference sequence). The CDR3 extends over 14 amino acids. Here the CDR3 reads CASSLGRDNEKLFF. CDR3 DNA: TGTGCCAGCAGCTTAGGGCGGGATAATGAAAAACTGTTTTTT.

This clonotype was detected many times. The rearrangement links TRBV24-1 to TRBJ2-1; possibly TRBD1 or TRBD2 for D (5 bases each). Germline assignment: CDR1 KGHDR and CDR2 SFDVKD. The CDR3 runs to 19 residues. V gave up 2 bases and J gave up 2 bases, with 21 bases separating them. CDR3 in DNA: TGTGCCACCAGTGATTCAGGGCCCGCTAGGGAGAGCCCCTACAATGAGCAGTTCTTC. The encoded protein is CATSDSGPARESPYNEQFF.

There are many counts of this clonotype. V is TRBV11-2 and J is TRBJ2-2, with TRBD1 as a possible D gene (6 bases). With 6 bases removed from V and 6 bases from J, the gap between germline ends came to 11 bases. Germline lookup yields CDR1 SGHAT and CDR2 FQNNGV. This CDR3 is built from 13 residues. The CDR3 loop is CASSRRGAGELFF. CDR3 DNA sequence: TGTGCCAGCAGTCGCAGGGGCGCCGGGGAGCTGTTTTTT. The variable domain in full, with the rest retrieved from reference TRBV11-2 and TRBJ2-2, is EAGVAQSPRYKIIEKRQSVAFWCNPISGHATLYWYQQILGQGPKLLIQFQNNGVVDDSQLPKDRFSAERLKGVDSTLKIQPAKLEDSAVYLCASSRRGAGELFFGEGSRLTVL.

This clonotype was observed many times. The V gene is TRBV6-6, the J gene TRBJ1-2; D call uncertain. The V end was cut by 2 bases, the J end by 7 bases, with 8 bases between. CDR3 size: 12 residues. The germline gives CDR1 MNHNY, CDR2 SVGAGI (reference sequence). This CDR3 reads CASSYPQSGYTF. Written as DNA, the CDR3 is TGTGCCAGCAGTTACCCCCAATCTGGCTACACCTTC.

This rearrangement joins TRBV20-1 to TRBJ2-7, with D possibly matching TRBD1 (5 bases). Looked up from germline, CDR1 is DFQATT and CDR2 is SNEGSKA (reference sequence). This CDR3 comprises 14 residues. The CDR3 loop reads CSWGQAEGSYEQYF. The CDR3 coding sequence is TGCAGCTGGGGCCAAGCAGAAGGCTCCTACGAGCAGTACTTC.

This clonotype was seen ten or more times. The chain joins TRBV12-3 or TRBV12-4 to TRBJ2-5, with a tentative D call TRBD1 (5 bases). The CDR3 length is 15 residues. V was trimmed by 6 bases and J by 0 bases, leaving 14 bases between them. In DNA form, the CDR3 reads TGTGCCAGCAGCTCTCAGGGCCGGTACCAAGAGACCCAGTACTTC. It translates to CASSSQGRYQETQYF.